This entry describes one T cell receptor beta chain. This sample stems from a study of cytomegalovirus exposure and HLA in healthy donors. With 60 Vbeta and 13 Jbeta primers, the PCR was carried out. Assay: immunoSEQ multiplex PCR; the TCRdb copy retains only in-frame clones and omits some. The repertoire includes some 150,000 clones, more than 75% of them detected once, and 8.1% sits in the top ten. Germline V gene data show CDR1 as PRHDT and CDR2 as FYEKMQ (reference sequence). This CDR3 contains 13 residues. V dropped 7 bases and J dropped 1 base, with 10 bases sitting between them. The source of this sequence is a woman in her forties or fifties in good health and CMV-seropositive. The sample consisted of PBMCs. This chain uses TRBV13 with TRBJ1-1; D call uncertain. This chain's CDR3 is CASKEPGNTEAFF. The CDR3 DNA sequence: TGTGCCAGCAAGGAACCAGGGAACACTGAAGCTTTCTTT.